This is a list of T cell receptor beta chains from one sample in a study of T cell responses to AZD1222 COVID-19 vaccine. Repertoires were generated with immunoSEQ multiplex PCR, while TCRdb's copy carries only in-frame clones and drops some. The table has tens of thousands of clones, approximately 83% seen once. Sequencing was performed on peripheral blood, taken 28 days after the second AZD1222 dose. The receptors were gathered from an adult who received the AZD1222 COVID-19 vaccine. Each CDR3 is given with its conserved first and last residue. Each record gives: clone size, J gene, V gene, D gene, CDR3 DNA, CDR3 protein. A D gene is named only where the DNA matches it firmly. Size is omitted from some rows. Given values are once, few, many or a class for expanded clones.

NA	TRBJ1-1	TRBV25-1	NA	TGTGCCAGCAGTGACGAACATGGGTGGAACACTGAAGCTTTCTTT	CASSDEHGWNTEAFF
NA	TRBJ1-6	TRBV7-9	NA	TGTGCCAGCAGCTTTCGCCCCGACAAAGGATCACCCCTCCACTTT	CASSFRPDKGSPLHF
NA	TRBJ1-5	TRBV6-1	NA	TGTGCCAGCAGTGAAGTGCGGCCGTTAAGGCCCCAGCATTTT	CASSEVRPLRPQHF
NA	TRBJ1-6	TRBV27	NA	TGTGCCAGCAAGGAGGAGAATTCACCCCTCCACTTT	CASKEENSPLHF
NA	TRBJ2-3	TRBV12-3/TRBV12-4	NA	TGTGCCAGCAGTTTTAGAGATACGCAGTATTTT	CASSFRDTQYF
NA	TRBJ1-5	TRBV7-8	NA	TGTGCCAGCAGCCCATCAAGTTCGGATCAGCCCCAGCATTTT	CASSPSSSDQPQHF
NA	TRBJ2-2	TRBV9	TRBD1	TGTGCCACGTCCCCGGGACAGGAAAAGAAAGTAGACACCGGGGAGCTGTTTTTT	CATSPGQEKKVDTGELFF
NA	TRBJ1-2	TRBV11-2	TRBD1	TGTGCCAGCAGCTTAGTCGGGACAGGAGAGTATGGCTACACCTTC	CASSLVGTGEYGYTF
NA	TRBJ1-3	TRBV10-3	TRBD1	TGTGCCATCAGGACCAGACAGGGAACGGCAAACACCATATATTTT	CAIRTRQGTANTIYF
NA	TRBJ2-1	TRBV7-2	NA	TGTGCCAGCAGCTTAGGGGGTAGCCGGGTGGGCAATGAGCAGTTCTTC	CASSLGGSRVGNEQFF
once	TRBJ1-4	TRBV30	NA	TGTGCCTGGAGTGTAGCCCAGAATGAAAAACTGTTTTTT	CAWSVAQNEKLFF
few	TRBJ1-2	TRBV6-5	TRBD1	TGTGCCAGCAGTTCGAATAGACAGGGCTCTTGGGGCTACACCTTC	CASSSNRQGSWGYTF
NA	TRBJ2-2	TRBV2	NA	TGTGCCAGCAGTGAGCGCCCGTTTTCCGGGGAGCTGTTTTTT	CASSERPFSGELFF
NA	TRBJ2-2	TRBV5-1	TRBD2	TGCGCCAGCAGCGGAGCCCTAGCGGGGGGGAACACCGGGGAGCTGTTTTTT	CASSGALAGGNTGELFF
NA	TRBJ1-2	TRBV29-1	NA	TGCAGCGTTGAAGATGCAGGGCTTGGCTACACCTTC	CSVEDAGLGYTF
NA	TRBJ2-5	TRBV25-1	NA	TGTGCCAGCAGTGAACTTGGCGGGGTGGGGGAGACCCAGTACTTC	CASSELGGVGETQYF
NA	TRBJ2-1	TRBV7-9	TRBD1	TGTGCCAGCAGCTTAGTGGGACAGGGAGGGAATGAGCAGTTCTTC	CASSLVGQGGNEQFF
NA	TRBJ2-2	TRBV19	TRBD1	TGTGCCAGTAGTATGTTGGGACAGGGGTCCACCGGGGAGCTGTTTTTT	CASSMLGQGSTGELFF
NA	TRBJ1-6	TRBV5-1	NA	TGCGCCAGCAGCTTGGGTAGGGGTAATTCACCCCTCCACTTT	CASSLGRGNSPLHF
NA	TRBJ1-4	TRBV20-1	NA	TGCAGTGCTAGTTTCGGGGGAGGTGAAAAACTGTTTTTT	CSASFGGGEKLFF
NA	TRBJ1-6	TRBV20-1	NA	TGCAGTGCTAGTCCCCTCTTGTTGTCAACATGGGATAATTCACCCCTCCACTTT	CSASPLLLSTWDNSPLHF
NA	TRBJ2-7	TRBV11-2	NA	TGTGCCAGCAGCTTAACCGGTAGCTCGAGCTCCTACGAGCAGTACTTC	CASSLTGSSSSYEQYF
few	TRBJ2-5	TRBV7-2	NA	TGTGCCAGCAGCTCCGGGACAATCCGGGAGACCCAGTACTTC	CASSSGTIRETQYF
once	TRBJ2-7	TRBV27	NA	TGTGCCAGCAGTGCTATCAGGGGAATTTCCTACGAGCAGTACTTC	CASSAIRGISYEQYF
NA	TRBJ2-2	TRBV7-6	TRBD1	TGTGCCAGCAGCTTTCCCCTAACAGGGGGCGCTTCCACCGGGGAGCTGTTTTTT	CASSFPLTGGASTGELFF
NA	TRBJ1-4	TRBV7-9	NA	TGTGCCAGCAGCACAGGGACACGAACTAATGAAAAACTGTTTTTT	CASSTGTRTNEKLFF
NA	TRBJ1-1	TRBV7-6	NA	TGTGCCAGCAGCTTAATAAATAGGGCAGGGCCTCTGAACACTGAAGCTTTCTTT	CASSLINRAGPLNTEAFF
NA	TRBJ1-2	TRBV18	TRBD1	TGTGCCAGCTCACCCCGGACAGGGGTAAACTATGGCTACACCTTC	CASSPRTGVNYGYTF
NA	TRBJ1-1	TRBV27	TRBD1	TGTGCCAGATTTACCTCGACAGGGGACACTGAAGCTTTCTTT	CARFTSTGDTEAFF
NA	TRBJ2-3	TRBV28	TRBD2	TGTGCCAGCAGTACGGGACTAGCGGGGGCAGTGCAGTATTTT	CASSTGLAGAVQYF
NA	TRBJ2-2	TRBV19	NA	TGTGCCAGTAGTATTTGGGGATCGGGGGAGCTGTTTTTT	CASSIWGSGELFF
NA	TRBJ2-6	TRBV7-6	TRBD1	TGTGCCAGCAGGTCAGGGGGCTCTGGGGCCAACGTCCTGACTTTC	CASRSGGSGANVLTF
once	TRBJ1-4	TRBV5-1	NA	TGCGCCAGCAGCTTAATTGACTCAACTAATGAAAAACTGTTTTTT	CASSLIDSTNEKLFF
NA	TRBJ2-5	TRBV5-4	NA	TGTGCCAGCAGCTTGACTTCGTACCAAGAGACCCAGTACTTC	CASSLTSYQETQYF
NA	TRBJ1-1	TRBV5-6	NA	TGTGCCAGCAGCTGGCTGGGCACACCGAACACTGAAGCTTTCTTT	CASSWLGTPNTEAFF
NA	TRBJ2-7	TRBV7-2	NA	TGTGCCAGCAGCTTAGGACAGCCTGACGAGCAGTACTTC	CASSLGQPDEQYF
NA	TRBJ1-6	TRBV20-1	NA	TGCAGTGCTAGTCGGAGCTCCTATAATTCACCCCTCCACTTT	CSASRSSYNSPLHF
NA	TRBJ2-1	TRBV3-1/TRBV3-2	NA	TGTGCCAGCAGCCAAGATGGGGACCAAACGGCTGAGCAGTTCTTC	CASSQDGDQTAEQFF
NA	TRBJ1-2	TRBV20-1	NA	TGCAGTGCTGACCCTACGTCCACCACCTTC	CSADPTSTTF
NA	TRBJ2-2	TRBV4-1	NA	TGCGCCAGCAGCCAGCTAGGAGGGGCCGGGGAGCTGTTTTTT	CASSQLGGAGELFF
NA	TRBJ1-2	TRBV18	TRBD1	TGTGCCAGCTCACCTCTAAGGGCAGGGGGAAATGGCTACACCTTC	CASSPLRAGGNGYTF
NA	TRBJ1-4	TRBV19	NA	TGTGCCAGTAGTATATCAGGGTCCAATGAAAAACTGTTTTTT	CASSISGSNEKLFF
once	TRBJ2-4	TRBV5-6	NA	TGTGCCAGCAGCTTCGGCCCGGCTGAGTACTTC	CASSFGPAEYF
NA	TRBJ1-4	TRBV7-9	TRBD1	TGTGCCAGCAGTCCCCCCTTTAGGACAGGGGGTGAAAAACTGTTTTTT	CASSPPFRTGGEKLFF
once	TRBJ2-1	TRBV5-4	NA	TGTGCCAGCGGTCAGACAGGTATCTACAATGAGCAGTTCTTC	CASGQTGIYNEQFF
few	TRBJ2-5	TRBV18	TRBD1	TGTGCCAGCTCACCTCCAGGGGGAAAAGAGACCCAGTACTTC	CASSPPGGKETQYF
NA	TRBJ2-2	TRBV7-2	NA	TGTGCCAGCAGCTTAGCTGGTGGACTGAACACCGGGGAGCTGTTTTTT	CASSLAGGLNTGELFF
NA	TRBJ2-7	TRBV30	NA	TGTGCCTGGAGTGTACAAGGTGGGAAAGGGGAGCAGTACTTC	CAWSVQGGKGEQYF
NA	TRBJ1-4	TRBV6-7	NA	TGTGCCAGCAGTTACTCGACGAAATGGACGTTTGAAAAACTGTTTTTT	CASSYSTKWTFEKLFF
NA	TRBJ1-6	TRBV2	TRBD1	TGTGCCAGCAGTGAAAGGAGACAGGGGTATAATTCACCCCTCCACTTT	CASSERRQGYNSPLHF
NA	TRBJ2-3	TRBV4-1	NA	TGCGCCAGCAGTCAAAGCCCAGATACGCAGTATTTT	CASSQSPDTQYF
NA	TRBJ2-2	TRBV7-8	NA	TGTGCCAGCAGGGATGTACAGGGTTTTGGGAACACCGGGGAGCTGTTTTTT	CASRDVQGFGNTGELFF
NA	TRBJ2-5	TRBV11-3	NA	TGTGCCAGCAGCTTAGATCGTGGCAGAGCCCAATCAGAGACCCAGTACTTC	CASSLDRGRAQSETQYF
few	TRBJ1-1	TRBV11-2	NA	TGTGCCAGCAGCCGCGGTCGCTCAGTGAACACTGAAGCTTTCTTT	CASSRGRSVNTEAFF
NA	TRBJ1-1	TRBV23-1	NA	TGCGCCAGCGAGATCCCAGGGGCGAACACTGAAGCTTTCTTT	CASEIPGANTEAFF
NA	TRBJ2-1	TRBV13	NA	TGTGCCAGCAGACCGGGACTGACCAATGAGCAGTTCTTC	CASRPGLTNEQFF